These 32 T cell receptor beta chains came from one sample sequenced in a study of blood T cell repertoires in COVID-19. Clones were read by immunoSEQ multiplex PCR, and TCRdb kept only the in-frame ones, dropping some. The sample has about 170,000 clones; roughly 87% are singletons. The sequencing input was PBMCs or T cells enriched from blood (not recorded which). These receptors all stem from a woman in her fifties or sixties who had recovered from COVID-19.

The chain recombines TRBV13 with TRBJ2-3; perhaps TRBD1 as D (5 bases). The CDR3 loop spans 15 amino acids. V lost 4 bases, J lost 4 bases, and 15 bases lay in between. CDR1 is PRHDT, CDR2 FYEKMQ, per germline (reference sequence). In nucleotides, the CDR3 is TGTGCCAGCAGCTCGACAGCGCGGCCACCAGATACGCAGTATTTT. Its translation: CASSSTARPPDTQYF.

This clone was counted between two and nine times. This chain connects TRBV30 to TRBJ1-2; no firm D call. V was cut by 2 bases and J by 4 bases, with 17 bases left in between. The CDR3 is 15 residues long. Germline-derived CDR1 and CDR2 are GTSNPN and SVGIG (reference sequence). The CDR3 protein is CAWSSYIHLGYGYTF. The CDR3 DNA reads as TGTGCCTGGAGTTCTTACATCCACCTAGGCTATGGCTACACCTTC.

CDR3 protein: CASSAQNTEAFF. As DNA, the CDR3 is TGTGCCAGCAGCGCACAGAACACTGAAGCTTTCTTT. The V and J genes are TRBV9 and TRBJ1-1; no definite D call. The germline V gene encodes CDR1 SGDLS and CDR2 YYNGEE. CDR3 length equals 12 residues. V was trimmed by 3 bases and J by 1 base, leaving 4 bases between them.

This clone was detected a few times. The V and J genes are TRBV11-2 and TRBJ2-1; the match to TRBD1 covers 9 bases. CDR1 SGHAT and CDR2 FQNNGV come from the germline V gene. The junction had 9 bases not matched to a gene; V was cut back by 5 bases and J by 4 bases. The CDR3 extends over 16 amino acids. CDR3 bases: TGTGCCAGCAGCCCACAGGGGGCAGGTGAATACAATGAGCAGTTCTTC. Translating it yields CASSPQGAGEYNEQFF.

In DNA form, the CDR3 reads TGCGCCAGCAGCCAAGAAGAGGGCGGGAGGGCCGGTGAGCAGTTCTTC. Its translation: CASSQEEGGRAGEQFF. V usage is TRBV4-1 and J usage is TRBJ2-1; TRBD2 aligns across 9 bases. The junction had 9 bases not matched to a gene; V was cut back by 0 bases and J by 9 bases. The CDR3 spans 16 residues. Germline CDR1 MGHRA, CDR2 YSYEKL.

The V gene is TRBV28, the J gene TRBJ1-1, with D tentatively TRBD1 (6 bases). The CDR3 is 15 amino acids. With 6 bases removed from V and 0 bases from J, the gap between germline ends came to 14 bases. Germline lookup yields CDR1 MDHEN and CDR2 SYDVKM. This chain's CDR3 is CASRIGDTLNTEAFF. The CDR3 DNA sequence: TGTGCCAGCAGAATTGGGGACACCTTGAACACTGAAGCTTTCTTT.

This clone was detected once. V usage is TRBV24-1 and J usage is TRBJ2-1, with 7 bases lining up with TRBD2. This CDR3 contains 16 residues. In germline, CDR1 is KGHDR, CDR2 SFDVKD. The V segment lost 4 bases and the J segment 2 bases; nucleotides outside the gene matches: 7. The CDR3 here is CATSDPGGGPYNEQFF. In nucleotides, the CDR3 is TGTGCCACCAGTGACCCCGGGGGAGGGCCCTACAATGAGCAGTTCTTC.

The chain uses TRBV6-5 and TRBJ1-6; D is possibly TRBD1 (6 bases). The CDR3 consists of 14 residues. Trimming removed 4 bases from V and 9 bases from J, with 13 bases in between. In germline, CDR1 is MNHEY, CDR2 SVGAGI. The CDR3 loop is CASSSGGSGSPLHF. The CDR3 nucleotides read TGTGCCAGCAGTTCGGGGGGCAGTGGTTCACCCCTCCACTTT.

The chain carries TRBV5-4 and TRBJ2-3, with TRBD2 matching over 8 bases. Germline CDR1 and CDR2: SGHNT and YYREEE (reference sequence). The CDR3 length is 17 residues. Germline trimming cut 4 bases from V and 1 base from J; bases unmatched to any gene: 11. CDR3 amino acids: CASSPGLDLRGTDTQYF. The CDR3 region has the DNA TGTGCCAGCAGCCCGGGACTAGATTTAAGAGGCACAGATACGCAGTATTTT.

The chain recombines TRBV15 with TRBJ1-2; TRBD1 might be the D (5 bases). The germline V gene has CDR1 LNHNV and CDR2 YYDKDF (reference sequence). V was trimmed by 0 bases and J by 6 bases, leaving 17 bases between them. This CDR3 region has 16 residues. CDR3 loop: CATSRDGAGGENGYTF. CDR3 nucleotide sequence: TGTGCCACCAGCAGAGATGGGGCAGGCGGGGAAAATGGCTACACCTTC.

V and J are TRBV19 and TRBJ1-6; TRBD1 matches 7 bases. The CDR3 spans 18 residues. Per germline, CDR1 LNHDA and CDR2 SQIVND (reference sequence). V gave up 2 bases and J gave up 4 bases; unmatched junction bases: 11. The CDR3 DNA follows: TGTGCCAGTAGTATAAAGGCCGGGACAGAGTTTTATAATTCACCCCTCCACTTT. Translation gives CASSIKAGTEFYNSPLHF.

The chain links TRBV19 to TRBJ2-1, with 11 bases lining up with TRBD2. The CDR3 length is 18 residues. J was trimmed by 1 base and V by 8 bases; bases with no gene match: 13. Germline V CDR1 and CDR2: LNHDA, SQIVND (reference sequence). The CDR3 DNA reads TGTGCCAGTCGAGCTCCCACTCTAGCGGGAGGATCCTACAATGAGCAGTTCTTC. It encodes CASRAPTLAGGSYNEQFF.

This rearrangement joins TRBV11-2 to TRBJ2-7; 8 bases are a match to TRBD1. The CDR3 extends over 15 amino acids. The trim removed 5 bases at V and 2 bases at J, leaving 8 bases unmatched. CDR1 and CDR2 from the germline V gene are SGHAT and FQNNGV. CDR3 region: CASSTRTGWTYEQYF. The CDR3 DNA is TGTGCCAGCAGCACCCGGACAGGGTGGACCTACGAGCAGTACTTC.

The V call is TRBV11-3, the J call TRBJ1-1; D is undetermined. The CDR3 length is 13 residues. V was shortened by 3 bases and J by 2 bases, with 7 bases between the two germline ends. Germline V gives CDR1 SGHNT, CDR2 YENEEA. In nucleotides, the CDR3 is TGTGCCAGCAGCTTGATAGTTAACACTGAAGCTTTCTTT. Protein product: CASSLIVNTEAFF.

The chain is built from TRBV5-4 and TRBJ1-1; 7 positions match TRBD1. Germline trimming cut 4 bases from V and 5 bases from J; bases unmatched to any gene: 11. The CDR3 spans 15 residues. Per the germline V gene, CDR1 is SGHNT and CDR2 is YYREEE (reference sequence). CDR3 loop: CASSPQDRMGTEAFF. The DNA for the CDR3 is TGTGCCAGCAGCCCCCAGGACAGGATGGGGACTGAAGCTTTCTTT.

This clone was counted a single time. The gene calls are TRBV3-1 (or the pseudogene TRBV3-2) and TRBJ2-2; tentatively, D is TRBD2 (5 bases). Germline lookup yields CDR1 LGHDT and CDR2 YNNKEL (reference sequence). The CDR3 is 17 amino acids. The V end lost 1 base, the J end lost 6 bases, and 18 bases lay between the germline ends. This chain's CDR3 is CASSQVGMLARAGELFF. The CDR3 nucleotides are TGTGCCAGCAGCCAAGTTGGGATGCTAGCTAGGGCCGGGGAGCTGTTTTTT.

The V call is TRBV24-1, the J call TRBJ2-1; TRBD2 matches at 8 bases. There are 19 residues in the CDR3. CDR1 and CDR2 from the germline V gene are KGHDR and SFDVKD. J was trimmed by 0 bases and V by 3 bases; bases with no gene match: 12. The CDR3 here is CATSDPPVVAGSSYNEQFF. In DNA form, the CDR3 reads TGTGCCACCAGTGATCCCCCCGTGGTAGCGGGGAGCTCCTACAATGAGCAGTTCTTC.

The rearrangement links TRBV7-2 to TRBJ2-7; D ambiguous. Germline V gene sequence: CDR1 SGHTA, CDR2 FQGNSA. Trimming removed 4 bases from V and 1 base from J, with 11 bases in between. The CDR3 sequence is 14 residues long. The CDR3 nucleotides read TGTGCCAGCAGCTCGTCCTCCGGGTCCTACGAGCAGTACTTC. Translating it yields CASSSSSGSYEQYF. The full variable domain, with the rest looked up from reference TRBV7-2 and TRBJ2-7, is GAGVSQSPSNKVTEKGKDVELRCDPISGHTALYWYRQSLGQGLEFLIYFQGNSAPDKSGLPSDRFSAERTGGSVSTLTIQRTQQEDSAVYLCASSSSSGSYEQYFGPGTRLTVT.

The chain uses TRBV27 and TRBJ2-1; TRBD2 matches at 7 bases. This CDR3 comprises 14 residues. The V and J ends lost 6 bases and 4 bases, in that order; junction bases with no gene match: 6. Germline V gene data show CDR1 as MNHEY and CDR2 as SMNVEV (reference sequence). CDR3 loop: CASSVGGLYNEQFF. In nucleotides, the CDR3 is TGTGCCAGCAGCGTCGGGGGGTTATACAATGAGCAGTTCTTC.

The chain carries TRBV11-3 and TRBJ2-1; 8 nucleotides align to TRBD2. Trimming took 3 bases from V and 7 from J; bases not matched to a gene: 8. The CDR3 contains 15 residues. Per the germline V gene, CDR1 is SGHNT and CDR2 is YENEEA. CDR3 DNA sequence: TGTGCCAGCAGCTTCCGAGCGGGAGTGTGGAATGAGCAGTTCTTC. The encoded protein is CASSFRAGVWNEQFF.

The rearrangement joins TRBV10-2 to TRBJ2-5; D is unclear. With 2 bases removed from V and 4 bases from J, the gap between germline ends came to 11 bases. Per germline, CDR1 WSHSY and CDR2 SAAADI. This CDR3 has 14 residues. The CDR3: CASSEARYRETQYF. The CDR3 DNA follows: TGCGCCAGCAGTGAGGCTAGGTATAGAGAGACCCAGTACTTC.

The chain is built from TRBV15 and TRBJ1-2; 10 nucleotides align to TRBD1. The length of the CDR3 is 14 residues. The junction had 9 bases not matched to a gene; V was cut back by 7 bases and J by 7 bases. Germline CDR1 reads LNHNV; CDR2 reads YYDKDF (reference sequence). The CDR3, as DNA: TGTGCCACCACCGGGACAGGGGCGGTCGGTGGCTACACCTTC. The encoded protein is CATTGTGAVGGYTF.

V and J are TRBV19 and TRBJ2-7; D not certain. Germline loops: CDR1 LNHDA, CDR2 SQIVND (reference sequence). The CDR3 spans 15 residues. V was trimmed by 1 base and J by 1 base, leaving 11 bases between them. CDR3 protein: CASSIGVGSSYEQYF. CDR3 DNA: TGTGCCAGTAGTATAGGGGTGGGCAGTTCCTACGAGCAGTACTTC.

The V and J genes are TRBV2 and TRBJ2-1; TRBD2 agrees at 7 bases. The germline V gene encodes CDR1 SNHLY and CDR2 FYNNEI. J was trimmed by 2 bases and V by 0 bases; bases with no gene match: 7. This CDR3 has 17 residues. CDR3 protein: CASSEALPSGAYNEQFF. The CDR3 DNA reads as TGTGCCAGCAGTGAAGCGCTTCCCAGCGGGGCCTACAATGAGCAGTTCTTC.

V is TRBV10-3 and J is TRBJ2-1; 9 bases agree with TRBD2. Germline CDR1 and CDR2: ENHRY and SYGVKD. V gave up 2 bases and J gave up 8 bases; unmatched junction bases: 4. The CDR3 is 14 residues long. The CDR3 sequence is CAISELAGSHEQFF. The CDR3 bases are TGTGCCATCAGTGAGCTAGCGGGATCTCATGAGCAGTTCTTC.

The rearrangement uses TRBV28 and TRBJ1-5; 9 bases align to TRBD1. V gave up 6 bases and J gave up 2 bases; unmatched junction bases: 5. This CDR3 contains 15 residues. The V gene's germline CDR1 is MDHEN and CDR2 SYDVKM. The CDR3 region is CASSQQGAGNQPQHF. The CDR3 DNA sequence: TGTGCCAGCAGCCAACAGGGGGCCGGCAATCAGCCCCAGCATTTT.

The V gene is TRBV9, the J gene TRBJ2-2, with 7 bases matching TRBD2. CDR3 length: 18 residues. The V segment lost 4 bases and the J segment 0 bases; nucleotides outside the gene matches: 12. Germline-derived CDR1 and CDR2 are SGDLS and YYNGEE. In DNA form, the CDR3 reads TGTGCCAGCAGCAACGTCGTTTCTAGCGGAGCGAACACCGGGGAGCTGTTTTTT. Its translation: CASSNVVSSGANTGELFF.

The chain links TRBV5-1 to TRBJ1-6; no definite D call. The CDR3 has 15 amino acids. The V gene's germline CDR1 is SGHRS and CDR2 YFSETQ. Trimming stripped 5 bases from V and 5 bases from J, with 14 bases between. The CDR3 region is CASRAWSADNSPLHF. CDR3 DNA: TGCGCCAGCAGGGCCTGGTCGGCGGATAATTCACCCCTCCACTTT.

The V and J genes are TRBV7-9 and TRBJ2-4; unclear D gene. Deletions cut 5 bases from V and 9 bases from J, with 11 bases between. Germline V gene sequence: CDR1 SEHNR, CDR2 FQNEAQ (reference sequence). The CDR3 is made up of 12 amino acids. The CDR3 bases are TGTGCCAGCAGCCCCCGCGCCGGCATTCAGTACTTC. Amino acid sequence: CASSPRAGIQYF.

This chain connects TRBV6-5 to TRBJ2-2; D ambiguous. The CDR3 totals 14 residues. V gave up 5 bases and J gave up 3 bases, with 10 bases separating them. The V gene's germline CDR1 is MNHEY and CDR2 SVGAGI. CDR3 protein: CASSRDLYTGELFF. CDR3 bases: TGTGCCAGCAGTAGAGACTTATACACCGGGGAGCTGTTTTTT.

As for this clone: Other DNA sequences in this sample translate to the same CDR3. This rearrangement joins TRBV30 to TRBJ1-3; D is perhaps TRBD1 (5 bases). The CDR3 spans 14 residues. Germline V gene lookup returns CDR1 GTSNPN and CDR2 SVGIG (reference sequence). V dropped 3 bases and J dropped 0 bases, with 9 bases sitting between them. The CDR3 DNA reads TGTGCCTGGAGCCGGGGGAGCTCTGGAAACACCATATATTTT. Its protein product is CAWSRGSSGNTIYF.

This sequence joins TRBV27 and TRBJ1-2; D uncertain. V was pared by 5 bases and J by 1 base, with 8 bases between. CDR1 is MNHEY and CDR2 is SMNVEV in the germline V gene (reference sequence). The CDR3 totals 13 residues. The CDR3 nucleotides are TGTGCCAGCAGTCGCAGCGTTAACTATGGCTACACCTTC. This gives the protein CASSRSVNYGYTF.